This T cell receptor beta chain was identified in a study of T cells and Merkel cell carcinoma outcomes. Germline V gives CDR1 LGHNT, CDR2 FRNRAP. The CDR3 loop spans 18 amino acids. Sequenced by immunoSEQ multiplex PCR; TCRdb stores in-frame clones only, minus some. The sample yields about 19,000 clones, around 79% seen once. With respect to this clone: Its antigen is not identified. Relative to the germline gene, one junction end is altered; a read error may explain this.

Whole-study results and caveats: Repertoire plus T-cell density reportedly predicted Merkel cell carcinoma outcomes.

This sequence originates from a human donor with Merkel cell carcinoma. Sequences were obtained from tumor tissue from Merkel cell carcinoma. V gene TRBV12-5 combines with J gene TRBJ2-1; 9 bases align to TRBD1. DNA of the CDR3: TGTGCTAGTGGTTTGGTTGTGGTTGGGACAGGGAAAGACAATGAGCAATTCTTC. Encoded protein: CASGLVVVGTGKDNEQFF. The entire variable domain, with the rest obtained from reference TRBV12-5 and TRBJ2-1, is as follows: DARVTQTPRHKVTEMGQEVTMRCQPILGHNTVFWYRQTMMQGLELLAYFRNRAPLDDSGMPKDRFSAEMPDATLATLKIQPSEPRDSAVYFCASGLVVVGTGKDNEQFFGPGTRLTVL.